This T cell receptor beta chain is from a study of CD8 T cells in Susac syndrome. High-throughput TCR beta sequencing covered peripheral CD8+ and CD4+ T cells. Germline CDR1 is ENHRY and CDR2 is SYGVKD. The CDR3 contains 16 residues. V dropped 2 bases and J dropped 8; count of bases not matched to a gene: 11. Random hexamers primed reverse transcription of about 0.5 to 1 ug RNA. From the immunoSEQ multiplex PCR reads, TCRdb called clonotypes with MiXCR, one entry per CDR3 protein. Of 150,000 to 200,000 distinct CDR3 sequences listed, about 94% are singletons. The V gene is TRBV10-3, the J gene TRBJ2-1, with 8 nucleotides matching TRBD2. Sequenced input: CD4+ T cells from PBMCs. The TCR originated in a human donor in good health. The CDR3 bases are TGTGCCATCAGTGAGGTCGGGCGGGGGGAGGTCGATGAGCAGTTCTTC. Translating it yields CAISEVGRGEVDEQFF.